The 18 T cell receptor beta chains listed next were all sequenced from one sample in a study of cytotoxic CD8 clonotypes in ibrutinib-treated CLL. Libraries were prepared by immunoSEQ multiplex PCR; TCRdb keeps only in-frame clonotypes and omits some of them. The table records some 81,000 clones, 70% to 80% of them present only once. The sample consisted of PBMCs, taken after 12 months of ibrutinib treatment. Receptors were obtained from a human donor with chronic lymphocytic leukemia.

V usage is TRBV28 and J usage is TRBJ1-1; D may be TRBD1 (5 bases). The CDR3 sequence is 11 residues long. With 7 bases removed from V and 11 bases from J, the gap between germline ends came to 14 bases. Germline CDR1 reads MDHEN; CDR2 reads SYDVKM. The CDR3 is CASTWDGGAFF. CDR3 DNA sequence: TGTGCCAGCACCTGGGACGGGGGGGCTTTCTTT.

This rearrangement joins TRBV19 to TRBJ1-2, with TRBD1 identical over 9 bases. In germline, CDR1 is LNHDA, CDR2 SQIVND (reference sequence). Trimming took 7 bases from V and 4 from J; bases not matched to a gene: 10. The CDR3 has 15 residues. The CDR3 region has the DNA TGTGCCAGTAAAACCCCACAGGGGGCAACCTATGGCTACACCTTC. Its translation: CASKTPQGATYGYTF.

This clone was seen once. The chain has TRBV18 and TRBJ1-1, with a weak D call TRBD1 (6 bases). Trimming cost V 3 bases and J 6 bases, with 14 bases left between them. The CDR3 totals 14 residues. Germline CDR1 reads KGHSH; CDR2 reads LQKENI. The CDR3: CASSPRGKGAEAFF. The CDR3 DNA follows: TGTGCCAGCTCACCCCGCGGGAAGGGGGCTGAAGCTTTCTTT.

The chain carries TRBV28 and TRBJ1-2; D gene ambiguous. Trimming removed 6 bases from V and 8 bases from J, with 10 bases in between. The CDR3 has 11 residues. CDR1 is MDHEN and CDR2 is SYDVKM in the germline V gene. The chain's CDR3 is CASSSRGGYTF. The CDR3 DNA is TGTGCCAGCAGCTCCCGTGGGGGCTACACCTTC.

The chain carries TRBV7-9 and TRBJ2-7, with D perhaps TRBD1 or TRBD2 (6 bases each). The length of the CDR3 is 13 residues. Between the trimmed V and J ends, which lost 2 bases and 7 bases, there was a span of 12 bases. Germline V lookup: CDR1 SEHNR, CDR2 FQNEAQ (reference sequence). For the CDR3, the DNA is TGTGCCAGCAGCTTATCGGGGGCCTGGGAGCAGTACTTC. It encodes CASSLSGAWEQYF.

A few counts support this clone. The chain uses TRBV7-9 and TRBJ2-1; no clear D. Germline assignment: CDR1 SEHNR and CDR2 FQNEAQ (reference sequence). The CDR3 runs 13 residues. The ends were cut back, 5 bases at V and 6 bases at J, with 11 bases in the middle. CDR3 amino acids: CASSTGQGNEQFF. The CDR3 nucleotides read TGTGCCAGCAGCACCGGGCAAGGCAATGAGCAGTTCTTC.

This clone turned up a few times. The genes are TRBV6-7 and TRBJ2-3; no definite D call. TRBV6-7 is filed as an ORF, its function uncertain. Trimming pared 2 bases from V and 0 bases from J, leaving 12 bases between. The CDR3 spans 16 residues. The CDR3 DNA sequence: TGTGCCAGCAGTTACCCCGATCACGAGAGCACAGATACGCAGTATTTT. This translates into CASSYPDHESTDTQYF.

This sequence joins TRBV5-1 and TRBJ1-4, with 7 bases fitting TRBD1. Per the germline V gene, CDR1 is SGHRS and CDR2 is YFSETQ. Trimming removed 3 bases from V and 10 bases from J; junction bases left unmatched: 9. This CDR3 has 14 amino acids. The CDR3 region is CASSSGQRESKLFF. The CDR3 DNA reads TGCGCCAGCAGCTCGGGACAGCGGGAGTCAAAACTGTTTTTT.

This sequence joins TRBV6-4 and TRBJ1-5; no reliable D call. In germline, CDR1 is MRHNA, CDR2 SNTAGT. This CDR3 has 15 amino acids. With 2 bases removed from V and 3 bases from J, the gap between germline ends came to 11 bases. Here the CDR3 reads CASSDPGRLNQPQHF. CDR3 coding DNA: TGTGCCAGCAGTGACCCCGGACGGCTCAATCAGCCCCAGCATTTT.

The chain links TRBV6-6 to TRBJ2-1, with a possible D match to TRBD2 (6 bases). The V gene's germline CDR1 is MNHNY and CDR2 SVGAGI (reference sequence). The germline V and J ends were trimmed by 5 bases and 8 bases, with 19 bases remaining between them. The CDR3 contains 15 residues. Here the CDR3 reads CASSQRSGRQYEQFF. CDR3 in DNA: TGTGCCAGCAGTCAACGGTCTGGGAGGCAATATGAGCAGTTCTTC.

This sequence joins TRBV5-4 and TRBJ2-7; 7 positions agree with TRBD2. J lost 0 bases, V lost 0 bases, and 0 bases had no gene match. CDR3 length equals 14 residues. CDR1 and CDR2 (germline): SGHNT, YYREEE (reference sequence). The DNA of the CDR3 is TGTGCCAGCAGCTTGGGGGGGGGCTCCTACGAGCAGTACTTC. Protein product: CASSLGGGSYEQYF.

This clone was counted a few times. The chain has TRBV7-2 and TRBJ2-3; no firm D call. The germline V and J ends were trimmed by 5 bases and 2 bases, with 5 bases remaining between them. This CDR3 spans 12 amino acids. Per the germline V gene, CDR1 is SGHTA and CDR2 is FQGNSA. This CDR3 reads CASSLFTDTQYF. Written as DNA, the CDR3 is TGTGCCAGCAGCCTATTCACAGATACGCAGTATTTT.

The CDR3 sequence is CASSYSGDIQYF. The CDR3 DNA follows: TGTGCCAGCAGTTACTCGGGGGACATTCAGTACTTC. V is TRBV6-7 and J is TRBJ2-4, with D perhaps given as TRBD1 or TRBD2 (5 bases each). TRBV6-7 is an ORF, with its function uncertain. With 0 bases removed from V and 8 bases from J, the gap between germline ends came to 5 bases. The CDR3 loop spans 12 amino acids.

The gene calls are TRBV19 and TRBJ2-5; D may be TRBD2 (6 bases). V was pared by 6 bases and J by 2 bases, with 13 bases between. Germline CDR1 is LNHDA and CDR2 is SQIVND (reference sequence). The CDR3 runs to 14 residues. The CDR3 DNA sequence: TGTGCCAGTAGACACACCGGGACTCAAGAGACCCAGTACTTC. This translates into CASRHTGTQETQYF.

The rearrangement uses TRBV7-3 and TRBJ2-2, with a weak D call TRBD1 (5 bases). Trimming removed 5 bases at V and 1 base at J, with 11 bases between. The CDR3 is made up of 15 amino acids. The germline V gene has CDR1 SGHTA and CDR2 FQGTGA. The CDR3 is CASSGAPGNTGELFF. As DNA, the CDR3 is TGTGCCAGCAGCGGGGCCCCAGGGAACACCGGGGAGCTGTTTTTT. Complete variable domain (other parts from reference TRBV7-3 and TRBJ2-2): GAGVSQTPSNKVTEKGKYVELRCDPISGHTALYWYRQSLGQGPEFLIYFQGTGAADDSGLPNDRFFAVRPEGSVSTLKIQRTERGDSAVYLCASSGAPGNTGELFFGEGSRLTVL.

The chain couples TRBV6-1 to TRBJ1-6, with D hard to call. Germline loops: CDR1 MNHNS, CDR2 SASEGT. Trimming took off 7 bases at V and 6 bases at J, with 7 bases between the two ends. There are 12 residues in the CDR3. In DNA form, the CDR3 reads TGTGCCAGCACCTCGAGTAATTCACCCCTCCACTTT. Protein product: CASTSSNSPLHF.

The rearrangement links TRBV28 to TRBJ2-7, with 10 bases that match TRBD2. The germline gives CDR1 MDHEN, CDR2 SYDVKM. Unmatched junction bases numbered 18, after V lost 11 bases and J lost 2 bases. The CDR3 loop spans 17 amino acids. The CDR3 DNA follows: TGTGCCTGCTACAGAGATGCTCAAGCGGGAGGGCCCTACGAGCAGTACTTC. Translating it yields CACYRDAQAGGPYEQYF.

This chain uses TRBV5-4 with TRBJ1-2; D might be TRBD1 (6 bases). CDR3 length: 13 residues. CDR1 is SGHNT, CDR2 YYREEE, per germline (reference sequence). Trimming removed 1 base from V and 8 bases from J, with 12 bases in between. The CDR3 loop reads CASSLPGALGYTF. DNA of the CDR3: TGTGCCAGCAGCTTGCCGGGGGCTTTGGGCTACACCTTC. The whole variable domain, filled in from reference TRBV5-4 and TRBJ1-2, reads ETGVTQSPTHLIKTRGQQVTLRCSSQSGHNTVSWYQQALGQGPQFIFQYYREEENGRGNFPPRFSGLQFPNYSSELNVNALELDDSALYLCASSLPGALGYTFGSGTRLTVV.